The source of this TCR beta chain is a study of T cells in Graves' hyperthyroidism and ophthalmopathy. This clonotype was seen at least ten times. The CDR3 consists of 18 residues. V dropped 2 bases and J dropped 4 bases, with 23 bases sitting between them. Germline V CDR1 and CDR2: SGHAT, FQNNGV. Clinical symptoms, serum thyroxine, TRAb, thyroid ultrasound and orbital computed tomography informed diagnoses. Amplified regions were TCR beta CDR3 sequences from RNA transcripts. The primer set for the first-round RT-PCR of the TCR CDR3 was HTBI. Via MiXCR, TCRdb re-called the multiplex PCR reads, giving one row per CDR3 protein. The data show about 210,000 distinct CDR3 sequences, roughly a sixth seen once.

The V gene is TRBV11-2, the J gene TRBJ1-1; no firm D call. The sample taken for sequencing was blood. This clonotype was obtained from a man aged 50 or older with Graves' hyperthyroidism. Written as DNA, the CDR3 is TGTGCCAGCAGCTTACCCACCCGGGTCCGGGGATCGGGCACTGAAGCTTTCTTT. Residues: CASSLPTRVRGSGTEAFF.